This T cell receptor (beta chain) was found in a study of cytomegalovirus exposure and HLA in healthy donors. Whole-study context: Earlier, some 200 million T cells were analyzed, and more than 100 million unique TCR beta sequences were found among them. General study findings and limits: HLA-A and HLA-B allele assignments for most subjects were reportedly predicted accurately using TCR beta sequences. A later analysis found most CMV-associated TCR beta chains apparently HLA-restricted. Across donors, sequencing depth was assumed by presence/absence analyses to be roughly uniform.

PCR was performed using 60 Vbeta and 13 Jbeta primers. TCRdb's copy holds only in-frame clones and misses some; the assay was immunoSEQ multiplex PCR. The sample lists approximately 140,000 clones, 79% occurring once. Notes on this clone: What it binds is unknown.

The CDR3 contains 15 residues. Germline CDR1 and CDR2: SEHNR and FQNEAQ (reference sequence). V lost 4 bases to trimming and J lost 5 bases; unmatched junction nucleotides: 4. The sample consisted of PBMCs. The chain combines TRBV7-9 with TRBJ1-4, with TRBD1 identical over 10 bases. The sequence derives from a man aged 50-59 years in good health and CMV-seropositive. CDR3 sequence: CASSSGTGANEKLFF. The CDR3 nucleotides are TGTGCCAGCAGCTCCGGGACAGGGGCCAATGAAAAACTGTTTTTT. The full variable domain, with the rest looked up from reference TRBV7-9 and TRBJ1-4, is DTGVSQNPRHKITKRGQNVTFRCDPISEHNRLYWYRQTLGQGPEFLTYFQNEAQLEKSRLLSDRFSAERPKGSFSTLEIQRTEQGDSAMYLCASSSGTGANEKLFFGSGTQLSVL.